This T cell receptor beta chain was sequenced in a study of T cell changes during pregnancy in multiple sclerosis. This CDR3 comprises 14 residues. With 2 bases removed from V and 5 bases from J, the gap between germline ends came to 11 bases. In germline, CDR1 is SGHRS, CDR2 YFSETQ. Assay: immunoSEQ multiplex PCR; the TCRdb copy retains only in-frame clones and omits some. The data show about 73,000 clones, over 80% seen once. This clonotype was obtained from a female donor in good health, enrolled as a control in a pregnancy study. Source: peripheral blood, taken in the third trimester of pregnancy. The chain is built from TRBV5-1 and TRBJ1-5, with D unclear. CDR3 residues: CASSFQEVDQPQHF. CDR3 bases: TGCGCCAGCAGCTTCCAGGAGGTGGATCAGCCCCAGCATTTT.